What follows describes a single T cell receptor (beta chain). Antigen: not known. The data stem from a study of T cells expressing NK-cell markers. Study-level information: The TCR beta repertoires originated in sorted CD3+CD56+NKG2C+, CD3+CD56+NKG2C- and CD3+CD56-NKG2C+ T cells.

Study outcomes and limitations: Several donors likewise had their CD3+CD56-NKG2C+ fraction led by these clonotypes. Unclear, still, was the HCMV specificity of the expanded NKG2C+ T cell clones.

This CDR3 has 15 amino acids. CDR1 and CDR2 (germline): SGDLS, YYNGEE. TCRdb reprocessed the 5' RACE reads; each CDR3 protein has one entry and no DNA is given. The sample data list some 280,000 distinct CDR3 sequences. This chain uses TRBV9 with TRBJ1-1. The receptor's source is a man between 18 and 29 years old in good health. Sequencing was carried out using blood T cells: a sorted CD56 or NKG2C T cell subset, CD4+ or CD8+ T cells, or bulk PBMC T cells (not recorded which). CDR3 region: CASSSSGGRVTEAFF. The full variable domain, its missing parts supplied by reference TRBV9 and TRBJ1-1, is DSGVTQTPKHLITATGQRVTLRCSPRSGDLSVYWYQQSLDQGLQFLIQYYNGEERAKGNILERFSAQQFPDLHSELNLSSLELGDSALYFCASSSSGGRVTEAFFGQGTRLTVV.